This T cell receptor beta chain was sequenced in a study of T cells in Graves' hyperthyroidism and ophthalmopathy. Study in general: Blood from the periphery was taken at initial diagnosis, before any treatment.

From germline, CDR1 is SGHAT and CDR2 FQNNGV. The CDR3 is made up of 14 amino acids. V dropped 6 bases and J dropped 5; count of bases not matched to a gene: 7. It was RNA transcripts that yielded the amplified TCR beta CDR3 regions. First-round RT-PCR targeting the TCR CDR3 was performed with the HTBI primer set. One entry per CDR3 protein results from TCRdb running MiXCR on the multiplex PCR reads. The data hold about 590,000 distinct CDR3 sequences, with around a sixth observed a single time. This clonotype has at least ten counts. The receptor comes from a woman aged 25 to 39 with Graves' hyperthyroidism. Sequencing was performed on blood. The V gene is TRBV11-2, the J gene TRBJ1-2; 9 bases map to TRBD1. DNA for the CDR3: TGTGCCAGCAGTAAGATCGGACAGGGGTATGGCTACACCTTC. Amino acids: CASSKIGQGYGYTF.